The rows below give T cell receptor beta chains drawn from one sample of a study of control samples from healthy donors and cancer patients. The table came from immunoSEQ multiplex PCR; TCRdb's copy has only in-frame clones and leaves some out. The profile covers about 86,000 clones, with approximately 93% appearing a single time and approximately 1.5% taken by the ten largest. Sequencing was carried out using blood. These receptors were obtained from a woman in her twenties or thirties in good health. The CDR3 runs from the conserved cysteine through the conserved F or W. A D gene is named only where the DNA matches it firmly. Clone size appears in some rows only: once, few, many, or a class for an expanded clone.

CDR3	DNA	size	D	V	J
CASSHRETNEKLFF	TGTGCCAGCAGCCATCGGGAAACTAATGAAAAACTGTTTTTT	-	-	TRBV4-2	TRBJ1-4
CASSVGNRGNSPLHF	TGTGCCAGCAGCGTAGGTAACAGGGGTAATTCACCCCTCCACTTT	-	TRBD1	TRBV9	TRBJ1-6
CASRQELYEQYF	TGTGCCAGCAGACAGGAACTCTACGAGCAGTACTTC	-	-	TRBV2	TRBJ2-7
CASSLYETGNTIYF	TGTGCCAGCAGCTTGTATGAGACAGGAAACACCATATATTTT	-	-	TRBV5-6	TRBJ1-3
CASSQGGGAGEPQHF	TGCGCCAGCAGCCAAGGTGGGGGGGCCGGAGAGCCCCAGCATTTT	-	-	TRBV4-1	TRBJ1-5
CASSLLYDTEAFF	TGTGCCAGCAGCCTGCTTTACGACACTGAAGCTTTCTTT	once	-	TRBV3-1/TRBV3-2	TRBJ1-1
CASSPTRHLSYEQYF	TGTGCCAGCAGCCCAACTAGACACCTCTCCTACGAGCAGTACTTC	-	-	TRBV3-1/TRBV3-2	TRBJ2-7
CASSYSLVLGVPFF	TGTGCCAGCAGTTACTCTCTTGTTCTGGGAGTACCGTTCTTC	once	-	TRBV6-5	TRBJ2-1
CASSSHGAGQNEQYF	TGTGCCAGCAGTAGCCACGGGGCAGGGCAGAACGAGCAGTACTTC	-	-	TRBV27	TRBJ2-7
CASSFVLGRGTSTDTQYF	TGTGCCAGCAGTTTTGTGCTGGGAAGGGGGACTAGCACAGATACGCAGTATTTT	-	-	TRBV28	TRBJ2-3
CASRTGTILFF	TGTGCCAGTCGAACCGGGACAATACTGTTCTTC	-	-	TRBV19	TRBJ2-1
CASSETASGGNEQFF	TGCGCCAGCAGCGAGACGGCTAGCGGGGGGAATGAGCAGTTCTTC	-	TRBD2	TRBV4-1	TRBJ2-1
CASSQGRKLGRQETQYF	TGCGCCAGCAGCCAAGGCCGTAAACTAGGGCGCCAAGAGACCCAGTACTTC	-	-	TRBV4-1	TRBJ2-5
CASRQAWEAFF	TGCGCCAGTCGACAGGCTTGGGAAGCTTTCTTT	-	-	TRBV10-2	TRBJ1-1
CASTPGRYEQYF	TGTGCCAGCACCCCCGGCAGGTACGAGCAGTACTTC	few	-	TRBV28	TRBJ2-7
CASSLTSGASNEQFF	TGTGCCAGCAGCTTAACTTCCGGGGCGTCCAATGAGCAGTTCTTC	-	-	TRBV7-3	TRBJ2-1
CASRDRYGTEAFF	TGTGCCAGCAGGGACAGGTACGGGACCGAAGCTTTCTTT	-	TRBD1	TRBV6-5	TRBJ1-1
CASSLSRGSRGSYNSPLHF	TGTGCCAGCAGTTTATCCCGGGGCTCTAGGGGCTCCTATAATTCACCCCTCCACTTT	-	-	TRBV27	TRBJ1-6
CASSLEILPEIPGEQFF	TGTGCCAGCAGCTTAGAAATTCTCCCGGAAATCCCCGGTGAGCAGTTCTTC	-	-	TRBV11-2	TRBJ2-1
CASRAGGRFQPQHF	TGTGCCAGCAGGGCAGGGGGCAGGTTTCAGCCCCAGCATTTT	-	TRBD1	TRBV27	TRBJ1-5
CASSYTSTNEKLFF	TGTGCCAGCAGTTACACCTCAACTAATGAAAAACTGTTTTTT	-	-	TRBV2	TRBJ1-4
CATSDSQGPSNQPQHF	TGTGCCACCAGTGACTCGCAGGGACCTAGCAATCAGCCCCAGCATTTT	-	-	TRBV24-1	TRBJ1-5
CSASSREGSNQPQHF	TGCAGTGCTAGTTCTCGGGAGGGGAGCAATCAGCCCCAGCATTTT	-	-	TRBV20-1	TRBJ1-5
CASSFDRGSNYGYTF	TGTGCCAGCTCGTTCGACAGGGGGAGCAACTATGGCTACACCTTC	-	TRBD1	TRBV18	TRBJ1-2
CASSFRSEQFF	TGTGCCAGCAGTTTTAGGTCCGAGCAGTTCTTC	few	-	TRBV27	TRBJ2-1
CASSSGAEYNEQFF	TGTGCCAGTAGTTCCGGAGCGGAATACAATGAGCAGTTCTTC	-	-	TRBV19	TRBJ2-1
CASSPGRQDTQYF	TGTGCCAGCAGTCCGGGACGCCAAGATACGCAGTATTTT	-	-	TRBV11-3	TRBJ2-3
CASSLDRTPGELFF	TGCGCCAGCAGCTTGGACAGAACGCCCGGGGAGCTGTTTTTT	-	-	TRBV5-1	TRBJ2-2
CASSLAAAPMNTEAFF	TGCGCCAGCAGCTTGGCGGCAGCACCCATGAACACTGAAGCTTTCTTT	-	-	TRBV5-1	TRBJ1-1
CASSIDRGDSNQPQHF	TGTGCCAGTAGTATAGATCGAGGAGATAGCAATCAGCCCCAGCATTTT	-	-	TRBV19	TRBJ1-5
CQAGDRENTEAFF	TGTCAGGCGGGCGACAGAGAGAACACTGAAGCTTTCTTT	-	-	TRBV10-3	TRBJ1-1